Following are 4 T cell receptor beta chains from one sample sequenced in a study of cytotoxic CD8 clonotypes in ibrutinib-treated CLL. TCRdb's copy holds only in-frame clones and misses some; the assay was immunoSEQ multiplex PCR. The table records under 300,000 clones, 70% to 80% of them present only once. The input for sequencing was PBMCs, taken at disease progression, from a patient treated with ibrutinib. The source of these receptors is a human donor with chronic lymphocytic leukemia.

The chain has TRBV23-1 and TRBJ2-7; TRBD2 aligns across 7 bases. TRBV23-1 is labeled an ORF, and its function is uncertain. The junction had 10 bases not matched to a gene; V was cut back by 8 bases and J by 6 bases. This CDR3 contains 13 residues. CDR3 sequence reads: CASAAGRRSEQYF. CDR3 DNA sequence: TGCGCCAGCGCCGCCGGGAGGCGCTCCGAGCAGTACTTC.

This chain joins TRBV27 and TRBJ2-3; 8 bases line up with TRBD2. V was clipped by 2 bases and J by 0 bases; unmatched bases: 4. The CDR3 runs to 16 residues. CDR1 and CDR2 from the germline V gene are MNHEY and SMNVEV (reference sequence). The DNA for the CDR3 is TGTGCCAGCAGTTTAGGGGGCGGGGGGAGCACAGATACGCAGTATTTT. Its protein is CASSLGGGGSTDTQYF.

The chain combines TRBV27 with TRBJ2-7, with D uncertain. Trimming removed 6 bases from V and 0 bases from J, with 9 bases in between. The germline CDR1 and CDR2 sequences are MNHEY and SMNVEV (reference sequence). The CDR3 sequence is 13 residues long. CDR3 coding DNA: TGTGCCAGCAGCATGACATCCTCCTACGAGCAGTACTTC. Protein product: CASSMTSSYEQYF.

The CDR3 sequence is CASSLGTLGAGEKLFF. The CDR3 DNA reads TGTGCCAGCAGCTTGGGAACTTTGGGGGCGGGTGAAAAACTGTTTTTT. V gene TRBV5-8 combines with J gene TRBJ1-4; D may be TRBD1 (6 bases). CDR3 length equals 16 residues. Germline CDR1 and CDR2: SGHTS and YDEGEE. The V end was cut by 0 bases, the J end by 7 bases, with 16 bases between.